The T cell receptor beta chain under discussion was sequenced for a study of CXCR3-negative and CXCR3-positive naive CD8 T cells. Regarding the study as a whole: Whereas both naive subsets had comparably high diversity, memory CD8+ cells had much lower diversity. The TRB CDR3s that CXCR3-positive naive cells carried were more hydrophobic than those of CXCR3-negative naive cells. Naive cells, whether CXCR3-negative or CXCR3-positive, had similar TRBV-TRBJ usage, while memory cells differed.

UMI labels and 5' RACE were used to prepare the TRB cDNA libraries. Following a re-call of the 5' RACE reads, TCRdb has one entry per CDR3 protein and lacks DNA. Its listing shows 100,000 to 150,000 distinct CDR3 sequences. Naive cells were sorted as CD45RO-, CCR7+, CD27+ and CD95-. There are 12 residues in the CDR3. With respect to this clonotype: No antigen is known for it.

The sequence was collected from a human donor in good health. Some clones in this sample may be carry-over from other donors' samples. The chain is built from TRBV12-3 or TRBV12-4 and TRBJ2-3. What was sequenced was naive CXCR3- CD8+ T cells from blood. Sample subset: CD45RO-CCR7+CD27+CD95- naive CD8+ T cells lacking CXCR3 (TNR3-). CDR3 sequence reads: CASSYDLDTQYF.